The clone carrying this T cell receptor beta chain came up a few times. Subsets obtained from CD4+ cells comprised CD45RA+ naive and CD45RA-negative memory cells. The sample belongs to a study of shared clonotypes between healthy human individuals. Germline V lookup: CDR1 SGHNT, CDR2 YENEEA. The CDR3 has 15 amino acids. V was shortened by 5 bases and J by 4 bases, with 17 bases between the two germline ends. Only in-frame clones appear in the TCRdb table, and some are missing; sequencing was by immunoSEQ multiplex PCR. The table records roughly 300,000 clones, less than 85% of them present only once. Sequenced material: memory CD4+ T cells sorted from blood. Documented subset: CD45RA-negative fraction. The sequence derives from a man under 40 in good health. The chain has TRBV11-3 and TRBJ2-5, with D unclear. CDR3 in amino acids: CASSPSPRHLETQYF. DNA for the CDR3: TGTGCCAGCAGCCCGTCCCCCAGACACTTAGAGACCCAGTACTTC.